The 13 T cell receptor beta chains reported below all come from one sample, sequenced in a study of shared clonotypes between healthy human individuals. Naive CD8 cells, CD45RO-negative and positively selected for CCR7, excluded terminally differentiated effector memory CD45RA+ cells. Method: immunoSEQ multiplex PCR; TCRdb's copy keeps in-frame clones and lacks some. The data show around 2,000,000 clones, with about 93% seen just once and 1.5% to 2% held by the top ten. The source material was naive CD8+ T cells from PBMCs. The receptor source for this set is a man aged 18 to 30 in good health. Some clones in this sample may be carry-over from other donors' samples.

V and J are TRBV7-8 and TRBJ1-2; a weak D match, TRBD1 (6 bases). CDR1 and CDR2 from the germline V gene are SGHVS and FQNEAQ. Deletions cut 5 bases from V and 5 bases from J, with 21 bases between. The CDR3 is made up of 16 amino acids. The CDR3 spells CASSLYAKGTIYGYTF. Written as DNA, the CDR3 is TGTGCCAGCAGCCTATACGCGAAAGGGACAATTTATGGCTACACCTTC.

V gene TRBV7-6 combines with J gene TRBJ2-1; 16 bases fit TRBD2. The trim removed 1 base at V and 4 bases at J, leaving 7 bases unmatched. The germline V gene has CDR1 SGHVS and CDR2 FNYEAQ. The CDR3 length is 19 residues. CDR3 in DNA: TGTGCCAGCAGCTTAGGGTCGGGACTAGCGGGAGGGATTTACAATGAGCAGTTCTTC. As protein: CASSLGSGLAGGIYNEQFF.

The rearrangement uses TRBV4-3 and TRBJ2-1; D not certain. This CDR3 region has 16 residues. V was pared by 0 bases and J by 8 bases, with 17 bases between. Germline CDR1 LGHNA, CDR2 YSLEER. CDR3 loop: CASSQDGQAAVDEQFF. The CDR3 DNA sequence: TGCGCCAGCAGCCAAGATGGCCAGGCCGCCGTCGATGAGCAGTTCTTC.

The CDR3 sequence is CASRQNTEAFF. DNA of the CDR3: TGTGCCAGCAGACAAAACACTGAAGCTTTCTTT. This sequence joins TRBV28 and TRBJ1-1; the D is unclear. CDR3 size: 11 residues. Trimming removed 6 bases at V and 2 bases at J, with 4 bases between. Germline CDR1 is MDHEN and CDR2 is SYDVKM.

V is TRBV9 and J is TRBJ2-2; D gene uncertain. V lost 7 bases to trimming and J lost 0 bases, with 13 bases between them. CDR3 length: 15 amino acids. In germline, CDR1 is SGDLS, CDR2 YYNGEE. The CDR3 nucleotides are TGTGCCAGCTCGACCCTAGAGACGAACACCGGGGAGCTGTTTTTT. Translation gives CASSTLETNTGELFF.

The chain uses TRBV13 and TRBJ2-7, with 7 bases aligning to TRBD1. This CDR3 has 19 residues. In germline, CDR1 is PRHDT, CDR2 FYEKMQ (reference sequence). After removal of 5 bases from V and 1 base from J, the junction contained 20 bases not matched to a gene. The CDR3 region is CASSRLRQGDRPISYEQYF. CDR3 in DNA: TGTGCCAGCAGCCGATTACGTCAGGGGGATCGCCCAATTTCCTACGAGCAGTACTTC.

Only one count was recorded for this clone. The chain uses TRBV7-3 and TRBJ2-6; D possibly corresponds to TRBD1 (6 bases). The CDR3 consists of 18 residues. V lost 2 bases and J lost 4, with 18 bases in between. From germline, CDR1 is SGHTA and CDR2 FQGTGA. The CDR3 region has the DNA TGTGCCAGCAGCTTACAGGGGCCCCCCTTTAACGGGGCCAACGTCCTGACTTTC. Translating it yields CASSLQGPPFNGANVLTF.

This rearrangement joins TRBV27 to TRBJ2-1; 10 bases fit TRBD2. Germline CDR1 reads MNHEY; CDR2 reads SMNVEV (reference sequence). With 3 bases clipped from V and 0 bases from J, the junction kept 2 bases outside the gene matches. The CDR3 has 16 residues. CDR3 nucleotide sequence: TGTGCCAGCAGTTTCAGCGGGAGGGGCTCCTACAATGAGCAGTTCTTC. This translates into CASSFSGRGSYNEQFF.

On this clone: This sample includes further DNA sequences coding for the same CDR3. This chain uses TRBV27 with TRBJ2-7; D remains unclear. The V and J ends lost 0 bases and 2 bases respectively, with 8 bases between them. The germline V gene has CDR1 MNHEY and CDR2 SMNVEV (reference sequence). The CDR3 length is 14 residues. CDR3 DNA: TGTGCCAGCAGTTTATCCTCGTCTGCCTACGAGCAGTACTTC. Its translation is CASSLSSSAYEQYF.

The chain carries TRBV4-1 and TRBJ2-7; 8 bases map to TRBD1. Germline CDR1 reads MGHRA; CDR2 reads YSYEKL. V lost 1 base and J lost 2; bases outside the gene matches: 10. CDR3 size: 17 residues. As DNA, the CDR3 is TGCGCCAGCAGCCAAGCCCCGCCGGGACAGGTGCCCTACGAGCAGTACTTC. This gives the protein CASSQAPPGQVPYEQYF.

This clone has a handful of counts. The CDR3 DNA sequence: TGTGCCAGCAGCCTTGGACAGAACACCGGGGAGCTGTTTTTT. This sequence encodes CASSLGQNTGELFF. The chain is built from TRBV16 and TRBJ2-2, with a weak D call TRBD1 (5 bases). The germline V gene has CDR1 KGHSY and CDR2 FQNENV. The CDR3 has 14 residues. The V end lost 4 bases, the J end lost 1 base, and 7 bases lay between the germline ends.

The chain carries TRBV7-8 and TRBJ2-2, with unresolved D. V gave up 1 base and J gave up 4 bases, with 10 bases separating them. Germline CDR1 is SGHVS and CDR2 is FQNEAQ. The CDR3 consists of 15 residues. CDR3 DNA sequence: TGTGCCAGCAGCTTAGTAGTGGGTGTCACCGGGGAGCTGTTTTTT. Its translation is CASSLVVGVTGELFF. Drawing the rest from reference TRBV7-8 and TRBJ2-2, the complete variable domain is GAGVSQSPRYKVAKRGQDVALRCDPISGHVSLFWYQQALGQGPEFLTYFQNEAQLDKSGLPSDRFFAERPEGSVSTLKIQRTQQEDSAVYLCASSLVVGVTGELFFGEGSRLTVL.

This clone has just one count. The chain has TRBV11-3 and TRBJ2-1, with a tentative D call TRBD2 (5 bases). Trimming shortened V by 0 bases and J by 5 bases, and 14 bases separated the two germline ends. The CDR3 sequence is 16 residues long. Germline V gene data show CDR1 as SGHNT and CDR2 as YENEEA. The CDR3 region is CASSLEARGGHNEQFF. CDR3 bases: TGTGCCAGCAGCTTAGAGGCTCGGGGTGGGCACAATGAGCAGTTCTTC.